The present entry profiles one T cell receptor (beta chain) with its context. Its antigen is not known. The CDR3 extends over 14 amino acids. Trimming removed 5 bases from V and 5 bases from J; junction bases left unmatched: 11. Looked up from germline, CDR1 is SQVTM and CDR2 is ANQGSEA. The sample is drawn from a study of T cell responses to AZD1222 COVID-19 vaccine. Overall study findings and caveats: Among those given AZD1222, only 5 to 7 were seropositive at baseline. Possibly, clonal diversity was underestimated; donors were largely white British and included more females. Distributed over spike, vaccine-associated CD4 TCRs predominated at 160-218 and 743-854.

Clones were sequenced by immunoSEQ multiplex PCR, and TCRdb holds only the in-frame ones, with some missing. The table lists about 180,000 clones, around 90% of them singletons. The clonotype originates from an adult who received the MenACWY meningococcal vaccine as a control. This chain links TRBV29-1 with TRBJ1-2, with 7 bases fitting TRBD1. The sample was peripheral blood, taken 28 days after the second dose of the MenACWY control vaccine. This CDR3 reads CSVSEDPGGYGYTF. The CDR3 region has the DNA TGCAGCGTTTCCGAGGACCCAGGGGGTTATGGCTACACCTTC.